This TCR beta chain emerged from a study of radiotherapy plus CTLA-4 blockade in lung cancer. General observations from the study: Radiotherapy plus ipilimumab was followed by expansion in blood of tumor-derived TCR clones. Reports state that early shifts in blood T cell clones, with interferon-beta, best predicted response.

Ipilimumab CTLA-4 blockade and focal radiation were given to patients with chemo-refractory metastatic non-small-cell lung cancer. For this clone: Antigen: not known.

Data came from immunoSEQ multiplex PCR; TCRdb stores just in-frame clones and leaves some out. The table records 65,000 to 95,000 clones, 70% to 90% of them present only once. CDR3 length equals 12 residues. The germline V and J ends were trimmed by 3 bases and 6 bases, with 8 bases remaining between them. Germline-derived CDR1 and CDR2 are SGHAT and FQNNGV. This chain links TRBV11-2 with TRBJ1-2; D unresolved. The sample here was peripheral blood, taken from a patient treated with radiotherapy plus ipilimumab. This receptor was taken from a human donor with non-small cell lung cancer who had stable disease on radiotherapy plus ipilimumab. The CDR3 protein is CASSFSPNGYTF. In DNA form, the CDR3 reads TGTGCCAGCAGCTTCTCACCCAATGGCTACACCTTC.